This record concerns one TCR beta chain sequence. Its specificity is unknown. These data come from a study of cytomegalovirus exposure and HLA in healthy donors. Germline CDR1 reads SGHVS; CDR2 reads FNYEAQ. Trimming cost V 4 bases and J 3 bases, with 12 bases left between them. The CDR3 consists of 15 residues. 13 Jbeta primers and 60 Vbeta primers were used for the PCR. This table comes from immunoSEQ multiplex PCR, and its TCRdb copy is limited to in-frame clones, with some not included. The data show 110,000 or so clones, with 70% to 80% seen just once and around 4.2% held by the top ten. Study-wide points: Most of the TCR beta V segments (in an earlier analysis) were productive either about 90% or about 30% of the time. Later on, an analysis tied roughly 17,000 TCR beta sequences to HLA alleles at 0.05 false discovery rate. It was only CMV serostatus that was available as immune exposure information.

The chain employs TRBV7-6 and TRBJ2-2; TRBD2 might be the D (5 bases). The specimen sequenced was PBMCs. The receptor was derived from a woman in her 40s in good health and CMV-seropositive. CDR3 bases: TGTGCCAGCAGCTGGGCTAGCACCGACACCGGGGAGCTGTTTTTT. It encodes CASSWASTDTGELFF.